Shown below are 14 T cell receptor beta chains from a single sample sequenced in a study of a mutant IDH1 vaccine in newly diagnosed glioma. The antigens of these receptors remain unknown. Noted time point: week 23, last vaccination. The study gave 300 ug of mutant IDH1 20-mer peptide per vaccine dose, with topical imiquimod. Assay used: immunoSEQ multiplex PCR; TCRdb lists only in-frame clones, some missing. The sample holds tens of thousands of clones, over 70% seen once. The material was PBMCs, obtained from a glioma patient whose treatment included an IDH1 peptide vaccine. These TCRs come from a woman aged 40 to 55 with glioma. Some clones in this sample may be carry-over from other donors' samples.

This chain uses TRBV7-7 with TRBJ2-1, with TRBD2 matching 9 bases. In germline, CDR1 is SSHAT, CDR2 FNYEAQ (reference sequence). This CDR3 contains 14 residues. CDR3 in DNA: TGTGCTAGGGGGGGTGCGGGAGGGCCGGGTGAGCAGTTCTTC. Its translation is CARGGAGGPGEQFF. Together with reference TRBV7-7 and TRBJ2-1, the CDR3 gives the full variable domain: GAGVSQSPRYKVTKRGQDVTLRCDPISSHATLYWYQQALGQGPEFLTYFNYEAQPDKSGLPSDRFSAERPEGSISTLTIQRTEQRDSAMYRCARGGAGGPGEQFFGPGTRLTVL.

The chain employs TRBV5-4 and TRBJ2-1; D may correspond to TRBD1 or TRBD2 (7 bases each). Trimming removed 0 bases from V and 3 bases from J, with 16 bases in between. From germline, CDR1 is SGHNT and CDR2 YYREEE (reference sequence). The CDR3 contains 17 residues. The CDR3 bases are TGTGCCAGCAGCTTGGAAGGGGGGGACAGATTCTACAATGAGCAGTTCTTC. It yields the protein CASSLEGGDRFYNEQFF.

This chain links TRBV9 with TRBJ2-2; 9 nucleotides line up with TRBD1. CDR3 length: 16 amino acids. Germline V gene sequence: CDR1 SGDLS, CDR2 YYNGEE. V gave up 4 bases and J gave up 7 bases; unmatched junction bases: 11. CDR3 sequence: CASSPVGQGRFGELFF. CDR3 coding DNA: TGTGCCAGCAGCCCGGTGGGACAGGGAAGATTCGGGGAGCTGTTTTTT.

The genes are TRBV6-5 and TRBJ2-1, with D tentatively TRBD1 (5 bases). V dropped 2 bases and J dropped 8 bases, with 13 bases sitting between them. This CDR3 spans 14 amino acids. Germline lookup yields CDR1 MNHEY and CDR2 SVGAGI. The CDR3 region has the DNA TGTGCCAGCAGTTACGCAGGGATGATCGATGAGCAGTTCTTC. Translation gives CASSYAGMIDEQFF.

The J gene is TRBJ2-1, the V gene TRBV10-3; D may be TRBD2 (6 bases). Trimming took off 4 bases at V and 6 bases at J, with 13 bases between the two ends. The CDR3 spans 14 residues. The germline V gene has CDR1 ENHRY and CDR2 SYGVKD. The chain's CDR3 is CAISGRGAGNEQFF. Written as DNA, the CDR3 is TGTGCCATCAGTGGGCGGGGAGCGGGCAATGAGCAGTTCTTC.

The rearrangement uses TRBV2 and TRBJ1-5, with 7 bases lining up with TRBD1. Germline V gene data show CDR1 as SNHLY and CDR2 as FYNNEI. V shed 8 bases, J shed 2 bases, and the junction held 6 bases outside the gene matches. There are 14 residues in the CDR3. In DNA, the CDR3 is TGTGCCAGCTTACCGGGACAGCGCAATCAGCCCCAGCATTTT. This sequence encodes CASLPGQRNQPQHF. Using reference TRBV2 and TRBJ1-5 for the parts outside the CDR3, the full variable domain is EPEVTQTPSHQVTQMGQEVILRCVPISNHLYFYWYRQILGQKVEFLVSFYNNEISEKSEIFDDQFSVERPDGSNFTLKIRSTKLEDSAMYFCASLPGQRNQPQHFGDGTRLSIL.

The CDR3 DNA sequence: TGTGCCAGTAAGTTGAGGGCCTCCCTAGCGGGAGTTTTCTTC. Translated: CASKLRASLAGVFF. V usage is TRBV19 and J usage is TRBJ2-1; 10 bases map to TRBD2. CDR1 and CDR2 from the germline V gene are LNHDA and SQIVND (reference sequence). Losses at the gene ends were 7 bases for V and 16 bases for J; bases not matched to a gene: 16. The CDR3 is made up of 14 amino acids.

This chain joins TRBV14 and TRBJ2-7; 10 positions match TRBD1. The CDR3 consists of 15 residues. Germline CDR1 is SGHDN and CDR2 is FVKESK. J was trimmed by 4 bases and V by 4 bases; bases with no gene match: 7. This CDR3 reads CASSRTGTGAYEQYF. CDR3 nucleotides: TGTGCCAGCAGCCGGACCGGGACAGGGGCGTACGAGCAGTACTTC.

This rearrangement joins TRBV6-5 to TRBJ2-7; unclear D gene. This CDR3 is built from 15 residues. The germline V gene has CDR1 MNHEY and CDR2 SVGAGI. Trimming removed 8 bases from V and 5 bases from J, with 22 bases in between. As DNA, the CDR3 is TGTGCCAGCTCCCTAAGTCGGTCCAGGAACAACGAGCAGTACTTC. Translation gives CASSLSRSRNNEQYF.

The chain links TRBV4-1 to TRBJ2-1; TRBD2 matches 9 bases. V was pared by 0 bases and J by 0 bases, with 9 bases of the junction left unmatched. The germline gives CDR1 MGHRA, CDR2 YSYEKL. This CDR3 has 19 amino acids. The CDR3 loop is CASSQDPAGGASSYNEQFF. The CDR3 coding sequence is TGCGCCAGCAGCCAAGATCCAGCGGGAGGCGCGAGCTCCTACAATGAGCAGTTCTTC.

The rearrangement joins TRBV7-8 to TRBJ2-2, with 11 bases that match TRBD1. With 1 base clipped from V and 6 bases from J, the junction kept 1 base outside the gene matches. This CDR3 is 15 amino acids long. CDR1 is SGHVS, CDR2 FQNEAQ, per germline. CDR3 residues: CASSLGGQGAGELFF. The CDR3 coding sequence is TGTGCCAGCAGCTTAGGGGGACAGGGGGCCGGGGAGCTGTTTTTT. The whole variable domain, remainder taken from reference TRBV7-8 and TRBJ2-2, is GAGVSQSPRYKVAKRGQDVALRCDPISGHVSLFWYQQALGQGPEFLTYFQNEAQLDKSGLPSDRFFAERPEGSVSTLKIQRTQQEDSAVYLCASSLGGQGAGELFFGEGSRLTVL.

V and J are TRBV29-1 and TRBJ2-2; D gene unclear. Germline-derived CDR1 and CDR2 are SQVTM and ANQGSEA. The CDR3 consists of 13 residues. Trimming pared 6 bases from V and 5 bases from J, leaving 13 bases between. The CDR3 bases are TGCAGCGTCCCTAGTACACTAACCGGGGAGCTGTTTTTT. As protein: CSVPSTLTGELFF.

This clone was detected a few times. The chain uses TRBV5-4 and TRBJ2-3; D not resolved. V lost 2 bases to trimming and J lost 6 bases, with 16 bases between them. Germline V gives CDR1 SGHNT, CDR2 YYREEE (reference sequence). The CDR3 covers 15 residues. CDR3 DNA sequence: TGTGCCAGCAGCTTATCTAGTCCCCGGCCTGATACGCAGTATTTT. Its protein is CASSLSSPRPDTQYF.

This clone was seen a single time. V usage is TRBV11-1 and J usage is TRBJ2-7; D not certain. The germline gives CDR1 SGHAT, CDR2 FQDESV (reference sequence). The V and J ends lost 5 bases and 0 bases respectively, with 5 bases between them. This CDR3 is built from 12 residues. As DNA, the CDR3 is TGTGCCAGCAGCCCGAACTCCTACGAGCAGTACTTC. This gives the protein CASSPNSYEQYF.